This T cell receptor beta chain was documented in a study of blood T cells in healthy people across ages. This clonotype was counted a few times. Its antigen is still unknown. The second PCR ran roughly 6 to 11 cycles with a sample-barcoded 5' primer and J-beta primers. Using its own MiXCR run on the 5' RACE reads, TCRdb lists one record per CDR3 protein. The sample includes under 950,000 distinct CDR3 sequences, over 20% of them seen just once. Study results and caveats: A greater number of naive CD4+ cells and higher diversity distinguished long-lived donors from aged donors.

Looked up from germline, CDR1 is MNHEY and CDR2 is SVGAGI. The CDR3 consists of 14 residues. V lost 5 bases and J 0 bases, leaving 10 bases between the germline ends. This sequence joins TRBV6-5 and TRBJ1-2; D unresolved. This receptor was identified in a man in his sixties or seventies in good health. Sample: blood. As DNA, the CDR3 is TGTGCCAGCAGTCGCAGCCGATCTAACTATGGCTACACCTTC. This translates into CASSRSRSNYGYTF.